A single sample is the source of the 27 T cell receptor beta chains below, sequenced in a study of cytomegalovirus exposure and HLA in healthy donors. The PCR used 60 Vbeta and 13 Jbeta primers. Only in-frame clones appear in the TCRdb table, and some are missing; sequencing was by immunoSEQ multiplex PCR. The sample lists more than 90,000 clones; approximately 72% were seen once. Sequencing input: PBMCs. The receptors originated from a man aged 35-49 years in good health and CMV-seropositive.

The genes are TRBV27 and TRBJ2-5, with TRBD2 matching 8 bases. Germline trimming cut 3 bases from V and 5 bases from J; bases unmatched to any gene: 5. There are 14 residues in the CDR3. CDR1 is MNHEY, CDR2 SMNVEV, per germline (reference sequence). This CDR3 is CASSFAGGVETQYF. Here the CDR3 DNA reads TGTGCCAGCAGTTTTGCGGGGGGCGTGGAGACCCAGTACTTC.

This chain links TRBV7-6 with TRBJ1-6, with TRBD1 matching over 8 bases. Germline CDR1 is SGHVS and CDR2 is FNYEAQ. The CDR3 runs to 15 residues. J lost 12 bases, V lost 5 bases, and 12 bases had no gene match. In DNA form, the CDR3 reads TGTGCCAGCAGCCCGCGACCGGGACAGGCTTTACCCCTCCACTTT. Encoded protein: CASSPRPGQALPLHF.

The chain carries TRBV27 and TRBJ1-1; perhaps TRBD1 as D (5 bases). CDR1 and CDR2 from the germline V gene are MNHEY and SMNVEV (reference sequence). This CDR3 is 13 amino acids long. The V gene lost 9 bases and the J gene lost 1 base, with 12 bases spanning the gap. DNA of the CDR3: TGTGCCAGTTTCTCGGGGGAGAACACTGAAGCTTTCTTT. Protein: CASFSGENTEAFF.

The V and J genes are TRBV14 and TRBJ1-3; possible D gene TRBD1, 6 bases. Germline CDR1 and CDR2: SGHDN and FVKESK. This CDR3 has 15 residues. V gave up 2 bases and J gave up 4 bases, with 12 bases separating them. The CDR3 coding sequence is TGTGCCAGCAGCCAAAGGGCAGGGGCCGGAAACACCATATATTTT. Protein product: CASSQRAGAGNTIYF.

This clone was observed a few times. CDR3 sequence: CASSFGGTGGNTEAFF. CDR3 sequence (DNA): TGTGCCAGCAGTTTTGGGGGGACAGGTGGGAACACTGAAGCTTTCTTT. V usage is TRBV28 and J usage is TRBJ1-1; TRBD1 agrees at 8 bases. The V and J ends lost 3 bases and 1 base, in that order; junction bases with no gene match: 7. This CDR3 has 16 residues. Germline assignment: CDR1 MDHEN and CDR2 SYDVKM.

V gene TRBV5-1 combines with J gene TRBJ2-1; 15 positions agree with TRBD2. Looked up from germline, CDR1 is SGHRS and CDR2 is YFSETQ. V was pared by 4 bases and J by 5 bases, with 7 bases of the junction left unmatched. CDR3 size: 17 residues. CDR3 DNA sequence: TGCGCCAGCAGCAAAGGGACTAGCGGGGGGATAGACAATGAGCAGTTCTTC. This translates into CASSKGTSGGIDNEQFF. The full variable domain, rest sourced from reference TRBV5-1 and TRBJ2-1, is KAGVTQTPRYLIKTRGQQVTLSCSPISGHRSVSWYQQTPGQGLQFLFEYFSETQRNKGNFPGRFSGRQFSNSRSEMNVSTLELGDSALYLCASSKGTSGGIDNEQFFGPGTRLTVL.

Turning to this clone: A far larger clone lies a single base away; this is likely a read error. Other DNA sequences in this sample translate to the same CDR3. This rearrangement joins TRBV7-2 to TRBJ2-7, with D tentatively TRBD2 (6 bases). The CDR3 spans 12 residues. The germline CDR1 and CDR2 sequences are SGHTA and FQGNSA. V lost 5 bases and J lost 2, with 7 bases in between. CDR3 in amino acids: CASSAGPYEQYF. The CDR3 DNA follows: TGTGCCAGCAGCGCGGGGCCCTACGAGCAGTACTTC.

The table lists this clone with a few counts. The gene calls are TRBV7-9 and TRBJ2-1; 9 positions match TRBD2. V shed 5 bases, J shed 6 bases, and the junction held 8 bases outside the gene matches. The germline gives CDR1 SEHNR, CDR2 FQNEAQ (reference sequence). The CDR3 spans 15 residues. The CDR3 DNA reads TGTGCCAGCAGCCCGCGGGCGGGAGGGGGCAATGAGCAGTTCTTC. Its protein product is CASSPRAGGGNEQFF.

V is TRBV28 and J is TRBJ1-2, with TRBD1 matching over 8 bases. This CDR3 spans 15 amino acids. V was pared by 2 bases and J by 4 bases, with 6 bases of the junction left unmatched. In germline, CDR1 is MDHEN, CDR2 SYDVKM. The CDR3 loop reads CASSLAGDRGYGYTF. CDR3 sequence (DNA): TGTGCCAGCAGTTTAGCCGGTGACAGGGGCTATGGCTACACCTTC.

The chain combines TRBV7-9 with TRBJ1-4, with no clear D. V was shortened by 5 bases and J by 1 base, with 14 bases between the two germline ends. The germline V gene encodes CDR1 SEHNR and CDR2 FQNEAQ (reference sequence). CDR3 length: 16 amino acids. CDR3 protein: CASSRIQLRTNEKLFF. CDR3 nucleotide sequence: TGTGCCAGCAGCCGAATTCAACTGCGAACTAATGAAAAACTGTTTTTT.

The CDR3 coding sequence is TGTGCCAGCAGTTTAGTTAACTCTGGGGCCAACGTCCTGACTTTC. Encoded protein: CASSLVNSGANVLTF. This chain joins TRBV27 and TRBJ2-6; D ambiguous. CDR1 is MNHEY, CDR2 SMNVEV, per germline (reference sequence). The CDR3 sequence is 15 residues long. V lost 2 bases, J lost 0 bases, and 5 bases lay in between. The full variable domain, rest sourced from reference TRBV27 and TRBJ2-6, is EAQVTQNPRYLITVTGKKLTVTCSQNMNHEYMSWYRQDPGLGLRQIYYSMNVEVTDKGDVPEGYKVSRKEKRNFPLILESPSPNQTSLYFCASSLVNSGANVLTFGAGSRLTVL.

The rearrangement links TRBV25-1 to TRBJ2-2, with TRBD2 as a possible D gene (5 bases). V lost 2 bases and J 11 bases, leaving 12 bases between the germline ends. The CDR3 loop spans 13 amino acids. CDR1 is MGHDK and CDR2 is SYGVNS in the germline V gene. The DNA of the CDR3 is TGTGCCAGCAGTGAAGCGGGCTCGGGAGAGCTGTTTTTT. This sequence encodes CASSEAGSGELFF.

V is TRBV15 and J is TRBJ2-3, with 9 bases fitting TRBD2. The CDR3 totals 17 residues. The germline gives CDR1 LNHNV, CDR2 YYDKDF (reference sequence). V lost 3 bases to trimming and J lost 3 bases; unmatched junction nucleotides: 10. CDR3 region: CATSRKRAGGSTDTQYF. For the CDR3, the DNA is TGTGCCACCAGCAGGAAACGTGCGGGGGGGTCTACAGATACGCAGTATTTT.

The V gene is TRBV19, the J gene TRBJ2-5; 7 bases map to TRBD1. Near its end, the DNA agrees better with TRBJ2-7, so the J call may be wrong. Germline values: CDR1 LNHDA, CDR2 SQIVND (reference sequence). The length of the CDR3 is 16 residues. The DNA of the CDR3 is TGTGCCAGTAGTATGGGGCCACAGGGGAGTTCCTACGAGCAGTACTTC. Its translation: CASSMGPQGSSYEQYF.

The J gene is TRBJ2-5, the V gene TRBV28, with TRBD1 matching over 10 bases. Germline-derived CDR1 and CDR2 are MDHEN and SYDVKM. After removal of 6 bases from V and 5 bases from J, the junction contained 6 bases not matched to a gene. The CDR3 has 14 residues. In DNA, the CDR3 is TGTGCCAGCAGCCTGACAGGGGGCCGGGAGACCCAGTACTTC. Encoded protein: CASSLTGGRETQYF. Looking up the rest from reference TRBV28 and TRBJ2-5 gives the full variable domain: DVKVTQSSRYLVKRTGEKVFLECVQDMDHENMFWYRQDPGLGLRLIYFSYDVKMKEKGDIPEGYSVSREKKERFSLILESASTNQTSMYLCASSLTGGRETQYFGPGTRLLVL.

The CDR3 protein is CASSLGDMAEAFF. Written as DNA, the CDR3 is TGTGCCAGCAGCTTAGGAGACATGGCTGAAGCTTTCTTT. The V call is TRBV7-9, the J call TRBJ1-1; D is unresolved. The germline gives CDR1 SEHNR, CDR2 FQNEAQ (reference sequence). V lost 1 base to trimming and J lost 6 bases, with 9 bases between them. The CDR3 sequence is 13 residues long.

The rearrangement joins TRBV5-6 to TRBJ1-5; 7 bases are shared with TRBD1. V gave up 4 bases and J gave up 8 bases; unmatched junction bases: 12. The CDR3 extends over 15 amino acids. The germline gives CDR1 SGHDT, CDR2 YYEEEE. The CDR3 DNA reads TGTGCCAGCAGCGCCTCGACAGGGTTGCTTGAGCCCCAGCATTTT. Amino acid sequence: CASSASTGLLEPQHF.

The genes are TRBV7-2 and TRBJ2-2; D is uncertain. V was shortened by 5 bases and J by 4 bases, with 11 bases between the two germline ends. The CDR3 loop spans 14 amino acids. Germline V gene lookup returns CDR1 SGHTA and CDR2 FQGNSA. CDR3 DNA: TGTGCCAGCAGCCCCACTATATCCACCGGGGAGCTGTTTTTT. It encodes CASSPTISTGELFF. Looking up the rest from reference TRBV7-2 and TRBJ2-2 gives the full variable domain: GAGVSQSPSNKVTEKGKDVELRCDPISGHTALYWYRQSLGQGLEFLIYFQGNSAPDKSGLPSDRFSAERTGGSVSTLTIQRTQQEDSAVYLCASSPTISTGELFFGEGSRLTVL.

The DNA of the CDR3 is TGCGCCAGCAGCTTGGCCGCGGGGGGGCCCAATGAGCAGTTCTTC. It is translated as CASSLAAGGPNEQFF. This rearrangement joins TRBV5-1 to TRBJ2-1; 9 bases match TRBD2. This CDR3 has 15 residues. V shed 0 bases and J 6 bases; nucleotides not matched to a gene: 4. Germline V CDR1 and CDR2: SGHRS, YFSETQ. The variable domain in full, completed from reference TRBV5-1 and TRBJ2-1, reads KAGVTQTPRYLIKTRGQQVTLSCSPISGHRSVSWYQQTPGQGLQFLFEYFSETQRNKGNFPGRFSGRQFSNSRSEMNVSTLELGDSALYLCASSLAAGGPNEQFFGPGTRLTVL.

The V and J genes are TRBV5-5 and TRBJ1-2, with 7 positions matching TRBD1. This CDR3 comprises 14 residues. V lost 2 bases to trimming and J lost 4 bases; unmatched junction nucleotides: 5. Germline CDR1 and CDR2: SGHKS and YYEKEE (reference sequence). The DNA for the CDR3 is TGTGCCAGCAGCTTAACCCGGGACAGCTATGGCTACACCTTC. This translates into CASSLTRDSYGYTF.

Written as DNA, the CDR3 is TGTGCCAGCAGTCCACGGGGACTATTCACCGGGGAGCTGTTTTTT. Amino acids: CASSPRGLFTGELFF. The V call is TRBV27, the J call TRBJ2-2; TRBD2 agrees at 7 bases. Germline V gene data show CDR1 as MNHEY and CDR2 as SMNVEV (reference sequence). Germline trimming cut 5 bases from V and 4 bases from J; bases unmatched to any gene: 7. This CDR3 region has 15 residues.

This clone was recorded a few times. The rearrangement links TRBV6-6 to TRBJ2-2; 9 positions agree with TRBD1. Per germline, CDR1 MNHNY and CDR2 SVGAGI (reference sequence). The trim removed 5 bases at V and 0 bases at J, leaving 1 base unmatched. The CDR3 has 15 amino acids. As DNA, the CDR3 is TGTGCCAGCAGTAACAGGGGGCCGAACACCGGGGAGCTGTTTTTT. Amino acid sequence: CASSNRGPNTGELFF.

The V call is TRBV19, the J call TRBJ2-5; tentatively, D is TRBD1 (6 bases). The germline V gene has CDR1 LNHDA and CDR2 SQIVND (reference sequence). This CDR3 is built from 13 residues. Trimming left V 3 bases short and J 3 bases short, with 8 bases between. CDR3 in DNA: TGTGCCAGTAGTATGTACAGGGAAGAGACCCAGTACTTC. Translating it yields CASSMYREETQYF.

This sequence joins TRBV4-1 and TRBJ2-7, with a possible D match to TRBD2 (6 bases). CDR1 is MGHRA, CDR2 YSYEKL, per germline. This CDR3 region has 15 residues. The ends were cut back, 4 bases at V and 6 bases at J, with 19 bases in the middle. Written as DNA, the CDR3 is TGCGCCAGCAGCCCTCAGGAGGGCCCCGCCGCCGAGCAGTACTTC. Translated: CASSPQEGPAAEQYF.

The J gene is TRBJ2-1, the V gene TRBV6-1; TRBD2 matches at 12 bases. Germline lookup yields CDR1 MNHNS and CDR2 SASEGT. V lost 4 bases, J lost 6 bases, and 7 bases stayed unmatched. CDR3 size: 16 residues. For the CDR3, the DNA is TGTGCCAGCAGTGGGGTAACGACTAGCGGGAGCAATGAGCAGTTCTTC. Protein product: CASSGVTTSGSNEQFF.

The chain combines TRBV6-5 with TRBJ2-5; 8 bases fit TRBD2. CDR3 length equals 13 residues. The trim removed 8 bases at V and 11 bases at J, leaving 13 bases unmatched. The germline CDR1 and CDR2 sequences are MNHEY and SVGAGI. CDR3 DNA sequence: TGTGCCAGCGTTCGAGCGGGAGCAAGTGAGCAGTACTTC. Residues: CASVRAGASEQYF.

V and J are TRBV7-8 and TRBJ1-1, with 7 nucleotides matching TRBD1. This CDR3 contains 13 residues. Germline assignment: CDR1 SGHVS and CDR2 FQNEAQ. The ends lost 0 bases at V and 10 bases at J; junction bases unmatched: 5. The CDR3 nucleotides read TGTGCCAGCAGCTTAGCAGGGGGCTTCGGAGCTTTCTTT. As protein: CASSLAGGFGAFF.